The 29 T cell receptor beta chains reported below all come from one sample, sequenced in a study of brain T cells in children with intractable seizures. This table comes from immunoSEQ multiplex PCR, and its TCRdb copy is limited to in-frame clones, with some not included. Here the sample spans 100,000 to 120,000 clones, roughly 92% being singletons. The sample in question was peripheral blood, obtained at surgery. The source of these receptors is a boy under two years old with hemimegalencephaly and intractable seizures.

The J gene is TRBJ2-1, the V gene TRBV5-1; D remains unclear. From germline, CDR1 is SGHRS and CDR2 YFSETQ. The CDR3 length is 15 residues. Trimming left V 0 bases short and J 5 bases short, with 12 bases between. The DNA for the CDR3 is TGCGCCAGCAGCTTGGCCCTCCTGACACACAATGAGCAGTTCTTC. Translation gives CASSLALLTHNEQFF.

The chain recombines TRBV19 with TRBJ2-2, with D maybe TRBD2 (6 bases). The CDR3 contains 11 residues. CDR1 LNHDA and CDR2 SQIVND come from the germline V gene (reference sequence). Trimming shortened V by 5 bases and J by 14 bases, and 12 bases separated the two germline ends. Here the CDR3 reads CASSEAGRLFF. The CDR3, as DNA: TGTGCCAGTAGTGAAGCGGGTCGACTGTTTTTT.

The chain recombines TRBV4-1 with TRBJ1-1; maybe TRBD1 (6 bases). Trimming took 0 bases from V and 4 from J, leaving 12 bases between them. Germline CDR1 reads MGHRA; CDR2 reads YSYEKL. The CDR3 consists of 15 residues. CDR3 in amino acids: CASSQDLRGLTEAFF. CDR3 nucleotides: TGCGCCAGCAGCCAAGATCTTCGGGGGCTCACTGAAGCTTTCTTT.

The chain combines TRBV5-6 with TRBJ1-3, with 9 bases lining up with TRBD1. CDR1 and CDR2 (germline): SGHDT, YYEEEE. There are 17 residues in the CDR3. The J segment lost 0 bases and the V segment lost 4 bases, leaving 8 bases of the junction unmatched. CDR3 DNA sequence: TGTGCCAGCAGCACCCCGGGACAGGGATTCTCTGGAAACACCATATATTTT. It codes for CASSTPGQGFSGNTIYF.

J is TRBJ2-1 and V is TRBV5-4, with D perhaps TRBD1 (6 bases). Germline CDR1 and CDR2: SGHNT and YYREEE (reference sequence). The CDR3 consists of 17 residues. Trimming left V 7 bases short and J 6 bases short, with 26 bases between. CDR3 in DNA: TGTGCCAGCTATCAGGGGAAAAGGATTGGTCGGGCCAATGAGCAGTTCTTC. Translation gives CASYQGKRIGRANEQFF.

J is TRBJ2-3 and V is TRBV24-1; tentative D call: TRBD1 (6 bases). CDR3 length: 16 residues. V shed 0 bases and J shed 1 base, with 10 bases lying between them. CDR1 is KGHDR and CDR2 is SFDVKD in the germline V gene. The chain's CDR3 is CATSDLGNRGTDTQYF. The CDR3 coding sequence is TGTGCCACCAGTGATTTGGGGAACAGGGGCACAGATACGCAGTATTTT.

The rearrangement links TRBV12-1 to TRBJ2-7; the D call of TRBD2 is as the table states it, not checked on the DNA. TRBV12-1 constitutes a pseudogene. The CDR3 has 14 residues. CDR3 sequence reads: CANRWGLAVYEQYF. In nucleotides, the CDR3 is TGTGCCAACCGCTGGGGACTAGCGGTCTACGAGCAGTACTTC.

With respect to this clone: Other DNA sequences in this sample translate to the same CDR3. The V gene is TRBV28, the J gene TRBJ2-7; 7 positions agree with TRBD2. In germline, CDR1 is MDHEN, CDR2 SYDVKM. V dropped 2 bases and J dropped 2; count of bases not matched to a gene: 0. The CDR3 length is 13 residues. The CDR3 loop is CASSLAGAYEQYF. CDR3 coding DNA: TGTGCCAGCAGTTTAGCGGGGGCCTACGAGCAGTACTTC.

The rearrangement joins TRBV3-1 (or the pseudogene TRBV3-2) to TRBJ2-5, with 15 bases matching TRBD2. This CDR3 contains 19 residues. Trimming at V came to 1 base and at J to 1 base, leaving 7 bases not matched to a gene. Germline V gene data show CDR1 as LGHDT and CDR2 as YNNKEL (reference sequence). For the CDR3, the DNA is TGTGCCAGCAGCCAAGCTGGACTAGCGGGAGGGGGGCCCCAAGAGACCCAGTACTTC. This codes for CASSQAGLAGGGPQETQYF.

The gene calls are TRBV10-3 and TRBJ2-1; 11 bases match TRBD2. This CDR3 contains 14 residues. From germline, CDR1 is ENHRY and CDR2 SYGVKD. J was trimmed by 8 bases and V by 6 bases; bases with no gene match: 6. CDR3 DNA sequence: TGTGCCATCAGGGTAGCGGGAGGGCCCGATGAGCAGTTCTTC. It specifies CAIRVAGGPDEQFF.

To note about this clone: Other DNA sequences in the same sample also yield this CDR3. The CDR3 is CASSLRGPQHF. The CDR3 bases are TGTGCCAGCTCTTTACGGGGGCCCCAGCATTTT. The rearrangement uses TRBV28 and TRBJ1-5; D remains ambiguous. V was pared by 8 bases and J by 9 bases, with 11 bases between. Germline-derived CDR1 and CDR2 are MDHEN and SYDVKM. CDR3 size: 11 residues.

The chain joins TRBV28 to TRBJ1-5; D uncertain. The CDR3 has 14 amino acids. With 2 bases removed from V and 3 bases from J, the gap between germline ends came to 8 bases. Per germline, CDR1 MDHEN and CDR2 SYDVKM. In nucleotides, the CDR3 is TGTGCCAGCAGTTTAACGGCAATCAATCAGCCCCAGCATTTT. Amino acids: CASSLTAINQPQHF.

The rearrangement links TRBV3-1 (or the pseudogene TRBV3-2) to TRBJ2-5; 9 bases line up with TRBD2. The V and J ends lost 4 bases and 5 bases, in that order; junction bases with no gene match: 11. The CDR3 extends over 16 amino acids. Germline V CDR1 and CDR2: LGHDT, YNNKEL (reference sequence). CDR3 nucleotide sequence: TGTGCCAGCAGCCCCGAGTTTAGCGGGAGCTCGGAGACCCAGTACTTC. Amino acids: CASSPEFSGSSETQYF.

Written as DNA, the CDR3 is TGCGCCAGCAGCTTCGGCTTCGGGGGACAGGGTGCCGACTACGAGCAGTACTTC. It translates to CASSFGFGGQGADYEQYF. This sequence joins TRBV5-1 and TRBJ2-7; 9 bases fit TRBD1. The germline V gene encodes CDR1 SGHRS and CDR2 YFSETQ. Germline trimming cut 2 bases from V and 3 bases from J; bases unmatched to any gene: 15. CDR3 length: 18 residues.

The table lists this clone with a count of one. CDR3 in DNA: TGTGCCAGCAGTTCTCCGGGGGGGGGCACAGATACGCAGTATTTT. As protein: CASSSPGGGTDTQYF. V gene TRBV28 combines with J gene TRBJ2-3, with TRBD2 matching over 8 bases. Germline loops: CDR1 MDHEN, CDR2 SYDVKM. Trimming cost V 4 bases and J 1 base; bases outside gene matches: 4. The CDR3 covers 15 residues. Drawing the rest from reference TRBV28 and TRBJ2-3, the complete variable domain is DVKVTQSSRYLVKRTGEKVFLECVQDMDHENMFWYRQDPGLGLRLIYFSYDVKMKEKGDIPEGYSVSREKKERFSLILESASTNQTSMYLCASSSPGGGTDTQYFGPGTRLTVL.

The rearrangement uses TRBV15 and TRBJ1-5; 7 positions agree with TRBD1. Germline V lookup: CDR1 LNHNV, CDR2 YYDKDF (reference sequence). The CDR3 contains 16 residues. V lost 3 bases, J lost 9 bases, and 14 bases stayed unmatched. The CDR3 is CATSRRQGAEYGPQHF. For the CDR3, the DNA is TGTGCCACCAGCAGGAGACAGGGTGCGGAGTACGGGCCCCAGCATTTT. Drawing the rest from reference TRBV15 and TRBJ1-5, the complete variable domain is DAMVIQNPRYQVTQFGKPVTLSCSQTLNHNVMYWYQQKSSQAPKLLFHYYDKDFNNEADTPDNFQSRRPNTSFCFLDIRSPGLGDTAMYLCATSRRQGAEYGPQHFGDGTRLSIL.

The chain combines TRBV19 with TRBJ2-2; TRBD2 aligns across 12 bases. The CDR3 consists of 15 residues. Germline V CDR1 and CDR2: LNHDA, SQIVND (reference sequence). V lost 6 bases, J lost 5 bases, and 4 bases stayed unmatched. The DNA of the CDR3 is TGTGCCAGTAGCGGGACTAGCGGGCCGACCGGGGAGCTGTTTTTT. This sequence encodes CASSGTSGPTGELFF.

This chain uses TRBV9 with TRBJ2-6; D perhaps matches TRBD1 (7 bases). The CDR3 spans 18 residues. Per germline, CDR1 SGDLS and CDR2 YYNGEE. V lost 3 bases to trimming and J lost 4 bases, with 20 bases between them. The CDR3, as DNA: TGTGCCAGCAGCGGCCCCCCCGGGGGACAGCGAGGGGCCAACGTCCTGACTTTC. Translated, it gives CASSGPPGGQRGANVLTF.

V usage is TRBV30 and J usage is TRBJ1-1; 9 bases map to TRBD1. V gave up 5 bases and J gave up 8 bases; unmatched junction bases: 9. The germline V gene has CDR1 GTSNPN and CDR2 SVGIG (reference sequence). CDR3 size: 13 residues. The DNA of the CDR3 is TGTGCCTGGTCACAGGGGGCGGGTGTGGAAGCTTTCTTT. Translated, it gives CAWSQGAGVEAFF. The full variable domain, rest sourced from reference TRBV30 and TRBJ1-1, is SQTIHQWPATLVQPVGSPLSLECTVEGTSNPNLYWYRQAAGRGLQLLFYSVGIGQISSEVPQNLSASRPQDRQFILSSKKLLLSDSGFYLCAWSQGAGVEAFFGQGTRLTVV.

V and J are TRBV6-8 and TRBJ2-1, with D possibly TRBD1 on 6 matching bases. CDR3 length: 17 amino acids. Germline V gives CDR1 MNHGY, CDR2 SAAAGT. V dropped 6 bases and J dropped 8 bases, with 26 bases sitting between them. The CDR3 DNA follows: TGTGCCAGCAGCCTAGGCCGGGACAAGTCCGAGGTGGATGAGCAGTTCTTC. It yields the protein CASSLGRDKSEVDEQFF.

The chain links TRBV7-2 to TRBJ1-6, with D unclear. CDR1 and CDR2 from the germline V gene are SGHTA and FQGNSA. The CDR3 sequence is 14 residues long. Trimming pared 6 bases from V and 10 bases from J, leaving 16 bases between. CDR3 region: CASRPPGEGSPLHF. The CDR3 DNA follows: TGTGCCAGCAGACCTCCGGGAGAAGGGTCACCCCTCCACTTT.

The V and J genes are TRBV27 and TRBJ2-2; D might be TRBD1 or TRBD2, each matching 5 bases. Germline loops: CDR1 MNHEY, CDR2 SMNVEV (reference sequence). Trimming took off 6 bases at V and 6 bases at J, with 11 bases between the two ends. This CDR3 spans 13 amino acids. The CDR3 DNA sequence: TGTGCCAGCAGAGTTCAGGGAGCCGGGGAGCTGTTTTTT. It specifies CASRVQGAGELFF.

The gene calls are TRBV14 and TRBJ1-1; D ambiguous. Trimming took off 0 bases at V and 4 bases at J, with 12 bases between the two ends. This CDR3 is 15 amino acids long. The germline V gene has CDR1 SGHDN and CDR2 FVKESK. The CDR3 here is CASSQDQVSGTEAFF. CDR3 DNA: TGTGCCAGCAGCCAAGATCAAGTAAGCGGCACTGAAGCTTTCTTT.

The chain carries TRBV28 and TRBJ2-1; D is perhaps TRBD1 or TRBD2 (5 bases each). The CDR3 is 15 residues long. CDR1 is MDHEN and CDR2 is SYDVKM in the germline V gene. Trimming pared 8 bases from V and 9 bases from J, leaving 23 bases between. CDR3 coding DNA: TGTGCCAGCCGGACTGGCCAGCGGACACCGGGTGAGCAGTTCTTC. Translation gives CASRTGQRTPGEQFF.

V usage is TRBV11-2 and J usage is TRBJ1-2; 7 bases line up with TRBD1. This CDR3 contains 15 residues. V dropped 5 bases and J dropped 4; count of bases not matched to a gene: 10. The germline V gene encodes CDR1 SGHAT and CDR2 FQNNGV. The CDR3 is CASSQDRVRSYGYTF. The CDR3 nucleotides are TGTGCCAGCAGCCAAGACAGGGTTCGGTCCTATGGCTACACCTTC.

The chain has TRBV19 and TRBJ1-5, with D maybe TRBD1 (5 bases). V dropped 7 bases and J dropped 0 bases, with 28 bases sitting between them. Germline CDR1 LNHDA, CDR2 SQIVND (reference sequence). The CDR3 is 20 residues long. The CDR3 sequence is CASILAPRALFLYSNQPQHF. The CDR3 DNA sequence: TGTGCCAGTATCCTTGCCCCCAGGGCCCTTTTCCTATATAGCAATCAGCCCCAGCATTTT.

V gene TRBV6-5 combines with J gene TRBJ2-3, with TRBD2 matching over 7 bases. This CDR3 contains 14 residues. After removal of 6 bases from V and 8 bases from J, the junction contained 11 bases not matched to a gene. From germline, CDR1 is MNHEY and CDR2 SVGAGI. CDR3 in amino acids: CASSVSGSPGTQYF. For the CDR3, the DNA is TGTGCCAGCAGCGTTAGCGGGTCCCCGGGTACGCAGTATTTT.

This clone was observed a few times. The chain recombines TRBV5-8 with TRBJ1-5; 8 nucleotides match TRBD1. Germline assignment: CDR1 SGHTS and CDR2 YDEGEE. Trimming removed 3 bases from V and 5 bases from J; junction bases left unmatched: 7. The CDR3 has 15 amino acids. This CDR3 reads CASSWTGQGHQPQHF. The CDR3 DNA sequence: TGTGCCAGCAGCTGGACAGGACAGGGTCATCAGCCCCAGCATTTT.

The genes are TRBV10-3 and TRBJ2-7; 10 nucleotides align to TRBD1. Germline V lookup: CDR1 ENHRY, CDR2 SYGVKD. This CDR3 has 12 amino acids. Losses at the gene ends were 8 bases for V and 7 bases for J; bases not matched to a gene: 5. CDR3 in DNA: TGTGCCATCCGGGACAGGGGTGGTGAGCAGTACTTC. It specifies CAIRDRGGEQYF.